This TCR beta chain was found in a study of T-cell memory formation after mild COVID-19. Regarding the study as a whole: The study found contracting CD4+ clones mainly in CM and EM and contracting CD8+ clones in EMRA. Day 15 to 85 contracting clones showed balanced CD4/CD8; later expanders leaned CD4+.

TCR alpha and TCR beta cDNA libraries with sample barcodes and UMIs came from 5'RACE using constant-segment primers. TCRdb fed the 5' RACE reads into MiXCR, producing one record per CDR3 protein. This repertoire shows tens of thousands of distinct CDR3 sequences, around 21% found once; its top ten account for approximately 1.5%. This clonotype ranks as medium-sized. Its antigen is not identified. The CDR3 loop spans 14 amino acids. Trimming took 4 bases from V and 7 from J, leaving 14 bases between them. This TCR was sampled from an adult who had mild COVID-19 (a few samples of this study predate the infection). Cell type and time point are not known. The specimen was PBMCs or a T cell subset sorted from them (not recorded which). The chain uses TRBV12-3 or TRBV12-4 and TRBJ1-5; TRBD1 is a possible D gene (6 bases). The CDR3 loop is CASSSQGRGQPQHF. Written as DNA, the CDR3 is TGTGCCAGCAGTTCACAGGGAAGAGGACAGCCCCAGCATTTT.